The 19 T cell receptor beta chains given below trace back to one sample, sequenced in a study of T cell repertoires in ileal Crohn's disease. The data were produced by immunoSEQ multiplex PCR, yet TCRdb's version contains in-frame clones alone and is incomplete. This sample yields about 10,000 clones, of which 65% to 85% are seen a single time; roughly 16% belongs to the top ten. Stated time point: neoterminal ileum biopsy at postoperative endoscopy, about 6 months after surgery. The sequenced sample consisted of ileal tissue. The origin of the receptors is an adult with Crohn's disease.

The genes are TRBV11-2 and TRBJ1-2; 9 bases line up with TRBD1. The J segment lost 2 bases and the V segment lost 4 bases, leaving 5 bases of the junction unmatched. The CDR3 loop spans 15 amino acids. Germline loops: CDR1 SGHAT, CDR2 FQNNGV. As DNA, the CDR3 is TGTGCCAGCAGCTCTCGGACAGGGGTAAACTATGGCTACACCTTC. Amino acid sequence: CASSSRTGVNYGYTF.

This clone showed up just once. For the CDR3, the DNA is TGTGCCAGCAGCTTCAGGGTTGGCACTGAAGCTTTCTTT. Protein sequence: CASSFRVGTEAFF. J is TRBJ1-1 and V is TRBV7-9; D possibly corresponds to TRBD1 (5 bases). CDR1 is SEHNR, CDR2 FQNEAQ, per germline (reference sequence). The CDR3 has 13 residues. V lost 3 bases to trimming and J lost 4 bases, with 9 bases between them.

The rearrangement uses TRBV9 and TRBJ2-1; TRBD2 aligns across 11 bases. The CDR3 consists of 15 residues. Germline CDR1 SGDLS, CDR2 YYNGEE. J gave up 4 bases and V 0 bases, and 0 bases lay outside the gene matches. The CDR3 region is CASSVGTSGYNEQFF. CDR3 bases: TGTGCCAGCAGCGTAGGGACTAGCGGGTACAATGAGCAGTTCTTC.

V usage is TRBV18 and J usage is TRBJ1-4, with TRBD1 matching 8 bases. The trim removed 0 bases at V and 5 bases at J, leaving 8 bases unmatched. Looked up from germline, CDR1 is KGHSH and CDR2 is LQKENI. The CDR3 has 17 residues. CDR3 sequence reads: CASSPPRTGRVNEKLFF. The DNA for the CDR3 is TGTGCCAGCTCACCACCGAGGACAGGGCGGGTGAATGAAAAACTGTTTTTT.

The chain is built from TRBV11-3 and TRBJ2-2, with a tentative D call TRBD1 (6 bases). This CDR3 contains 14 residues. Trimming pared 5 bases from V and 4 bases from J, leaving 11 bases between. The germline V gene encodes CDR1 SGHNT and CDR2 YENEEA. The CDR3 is CASSAEGVTGELFF. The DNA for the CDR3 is TGTGCCAGCAGCGCAGAGGGGGTCACCGGGGAGCTGTTTTTT.

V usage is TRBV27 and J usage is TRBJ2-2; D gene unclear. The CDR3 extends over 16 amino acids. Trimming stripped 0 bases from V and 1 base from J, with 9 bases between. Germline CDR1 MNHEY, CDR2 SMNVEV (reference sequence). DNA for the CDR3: TGTGCCAGCAGTTTATCGAGGCTGGGGAACACCGGGGAGCTGTTTTTT. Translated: CASSLSRLGNTGELFF.

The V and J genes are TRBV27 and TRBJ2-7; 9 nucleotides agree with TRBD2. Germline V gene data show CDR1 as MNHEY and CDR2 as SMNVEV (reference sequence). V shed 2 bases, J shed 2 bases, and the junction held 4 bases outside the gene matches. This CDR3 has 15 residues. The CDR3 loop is CASSLASGTAYEQYF. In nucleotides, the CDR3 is TGTGCCAGCAGTTTAGCTAGCGGGACCGCCTACGAGCAGTACTTC.

In DNA form, the CDR3 reads TGTGCCAGCAGTCGAAAGACTAGCGGCCCCTACGAGCAGTACTTC. The encoded protein is CASSRKTSGPYEQYF. The V and J genes are TRBV28 and TRBJ2-7; 9 bases agree with TRBD2. Germline V gives CDR1 MDHEN, CDR2 SYDVKM. V dropped 5 bases and J dropped 2; count of bases not matched to a gene: 7. CDR3 size: 15 residues. Using reference TRBV28 and TRBJ2-7 for the parts outside the CDR3, the full variable domain is DVKVTQSSRYLVKRTGEKVFLECVQDMDHENMFWYRQDPGLGLRLIYFSYDVKMKEKGDIPEGYSVSREKKERFSLILESASTNQTSMYLCASSRKTSGPYEQYFGPGTRLTVT.

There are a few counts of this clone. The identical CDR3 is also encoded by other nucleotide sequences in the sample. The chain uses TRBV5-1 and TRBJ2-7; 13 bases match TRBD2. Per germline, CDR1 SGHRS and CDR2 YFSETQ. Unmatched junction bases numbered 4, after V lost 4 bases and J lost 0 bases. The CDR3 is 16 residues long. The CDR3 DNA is TGCGCCAGCAGCGTGACTAGCGGGAGGAACTCCTACGAGCAGTACTTC. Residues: CASSVTSGRNSYEQYF.

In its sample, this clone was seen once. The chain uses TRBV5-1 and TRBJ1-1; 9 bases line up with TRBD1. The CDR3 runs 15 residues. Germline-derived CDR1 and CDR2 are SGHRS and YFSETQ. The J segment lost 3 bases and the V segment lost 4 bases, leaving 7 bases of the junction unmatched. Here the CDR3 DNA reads TGCGCCAGCAGCATAGCGGGACAGGGCGACACTGAAGCTTTCTTT. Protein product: CASSIAGQGDTEAFF.

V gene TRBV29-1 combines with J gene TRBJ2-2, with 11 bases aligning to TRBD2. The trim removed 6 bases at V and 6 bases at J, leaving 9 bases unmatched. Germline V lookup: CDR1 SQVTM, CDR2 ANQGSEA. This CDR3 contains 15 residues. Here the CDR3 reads CSVRNSGRGSGELFF. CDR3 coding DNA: TGCAGCGTGCGCAATAGCGGGAGGGGGTCCGGGGAGCTGTTTTTT.

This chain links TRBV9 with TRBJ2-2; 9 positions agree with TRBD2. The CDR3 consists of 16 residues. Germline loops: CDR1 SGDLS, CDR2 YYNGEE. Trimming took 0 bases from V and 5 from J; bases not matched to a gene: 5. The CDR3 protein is CASSVGVAGATGELFF. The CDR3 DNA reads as TGTGCCAGCAGCGTAGGGGTAGCGGGAGCTACCGGGGAGCTGTTTTTT.

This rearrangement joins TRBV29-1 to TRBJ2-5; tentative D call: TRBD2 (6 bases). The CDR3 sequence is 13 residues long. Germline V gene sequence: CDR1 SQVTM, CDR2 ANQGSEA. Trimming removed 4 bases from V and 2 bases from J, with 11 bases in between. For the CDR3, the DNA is TGCAGCGTTGGGGGGGTCGGACAAGAGACCCAGTACTTC. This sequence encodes CSVGGVGQETQYF.

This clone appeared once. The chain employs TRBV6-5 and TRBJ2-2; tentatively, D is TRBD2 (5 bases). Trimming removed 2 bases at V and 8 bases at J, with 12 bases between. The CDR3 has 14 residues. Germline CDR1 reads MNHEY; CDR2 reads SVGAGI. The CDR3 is CASSYLDGGGELFF. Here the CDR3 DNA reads TGTGCCAGCAGTTACCTCGACGGAGGAGGGGAGCTGTTTTTT.

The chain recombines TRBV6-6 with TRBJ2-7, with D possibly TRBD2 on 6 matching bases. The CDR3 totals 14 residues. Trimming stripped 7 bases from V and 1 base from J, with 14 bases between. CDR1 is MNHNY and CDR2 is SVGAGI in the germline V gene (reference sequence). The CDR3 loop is CASTEAGRSYEQYF. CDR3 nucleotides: TGTGCCAGCACCGAAGCGGGCCGTTCCTACGAGCAGTACTTC.

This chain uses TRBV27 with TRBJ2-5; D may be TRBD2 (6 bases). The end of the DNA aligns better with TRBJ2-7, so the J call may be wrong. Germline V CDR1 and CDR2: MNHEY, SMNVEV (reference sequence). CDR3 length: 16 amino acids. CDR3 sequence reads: CASSSAGPFSRGEQYF. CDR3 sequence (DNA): TGTGCCAGCAGCTCAGCGGGTCCGTTTAGCAGAGGCGAGCAGTACTTC.

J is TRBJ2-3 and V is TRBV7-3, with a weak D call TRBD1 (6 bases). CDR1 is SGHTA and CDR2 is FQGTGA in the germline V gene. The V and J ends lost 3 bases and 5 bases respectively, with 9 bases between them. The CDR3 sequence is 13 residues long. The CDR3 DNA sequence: TGTGCCAGCAGCTTCAAGGGGGAAGATACGCAGTATTTT. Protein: CASSFKGEDTQYF.

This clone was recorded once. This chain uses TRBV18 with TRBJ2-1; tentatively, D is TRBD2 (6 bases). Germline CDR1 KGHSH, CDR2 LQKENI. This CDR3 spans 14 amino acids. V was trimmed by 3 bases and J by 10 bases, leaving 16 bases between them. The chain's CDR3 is CASSPGGTAREQFF. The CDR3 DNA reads TGTGCCAGCTCACCCGGGGGTACCGCGAGGGAGCAGTTCTTC.

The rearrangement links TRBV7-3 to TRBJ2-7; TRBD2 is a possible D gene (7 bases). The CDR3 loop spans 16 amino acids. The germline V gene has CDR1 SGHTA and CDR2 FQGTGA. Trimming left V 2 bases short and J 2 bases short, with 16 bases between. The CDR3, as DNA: TGTGCCAGCAGCTTAGTTGGGGGGGGCCTTACCTACGAGCAGTACTTC. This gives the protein CASSLVGGGLTYEQYF.